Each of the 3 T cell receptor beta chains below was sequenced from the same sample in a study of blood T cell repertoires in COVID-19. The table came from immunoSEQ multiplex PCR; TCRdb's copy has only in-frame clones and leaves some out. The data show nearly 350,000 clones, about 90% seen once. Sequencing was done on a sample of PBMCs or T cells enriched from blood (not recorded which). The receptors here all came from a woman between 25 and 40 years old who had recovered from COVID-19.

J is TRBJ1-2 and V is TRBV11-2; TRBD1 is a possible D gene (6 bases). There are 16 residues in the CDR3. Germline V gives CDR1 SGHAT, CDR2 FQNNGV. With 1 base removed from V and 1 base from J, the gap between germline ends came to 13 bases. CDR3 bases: TGTGCCAGCAGCTTAGTTGGGGGGGCCTTTAACTATGGCTACACCTTC. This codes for CASSLVGGAFNYGYTF.

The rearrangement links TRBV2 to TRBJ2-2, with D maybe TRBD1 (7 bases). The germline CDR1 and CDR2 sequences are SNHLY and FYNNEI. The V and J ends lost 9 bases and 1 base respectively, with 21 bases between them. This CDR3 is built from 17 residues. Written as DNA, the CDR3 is TGTGCCAGTAAAATACAGGGGAGGCACCAGAACACCGGGGAGCTGTTTTTT. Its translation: CASKIQGRHQNTGELFF.

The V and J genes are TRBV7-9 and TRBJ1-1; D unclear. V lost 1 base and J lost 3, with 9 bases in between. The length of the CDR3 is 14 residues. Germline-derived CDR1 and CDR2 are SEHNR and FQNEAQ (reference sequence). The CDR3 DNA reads TGTGCCAGCAGCTTAGTTGCGGCTGACACTGAAGCTTTCTTT. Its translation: CASSLVAADTEAFF.